This section outlines one T cell receptor beta chain sequence together with its context. CDR1 and CDR2 (germline): MNHEY, SVGEGT. V was pared by 6 bases and J by 4 bases, with 11 bases between. The CDR3 is 13 residues long. The data originate from a study of blood T cell repertoires in COVID-19. Sequencing was performed with immunoSEQ multiplex PCR; in TCRdb, only in-frame clones are kept and a portion is missing. The sample lists roughly 190,000 clones, 75% to 95% occurring once. The clonotype originates from a man aged 50 to 59 with acute or convalescent COVID-19. The rearrangement uses TRBV6-2 or TRBV6-3 and TRBJ2-3; a weak D match, TRBD1 (5 bases). The sequenced sample consisted of peripheral blood. The CDR3 sequence: CASSPQGADTQYF. CDR3 in DNA: TGTGCCAGCAGCCCTCAGGGTGCAGATACGCAGTATTTT.